This T cell receptor (beta chain) was retrieved from a study of blood T cell repertoires in COVID-19. About the study: Spain, Italy and the United States supplied samples that represented acute and convalescent COVID-19. Sources were T cells, B-cell-depleted T cells, or PBMCs; the material itself was cDNA or gDNA.

Per the authors' pipeline: How many nucleated cells were present was estimated from reference gene primer amplification. Generated by immunoSEQ multiplex PCR, the TCRdb table keeps only in-frame clones and is missing some. V and J calls and clone size come straight from that table; D and trimming were deduced from the DNA. Found here are some 150,000 clones, roughly 82% of them singletons; the top ten hold 9.8%. CDR3 length equals 15 residues. CDR1 is KGHDR and CDR2 is SFDVKD in the germline V gene. Trimming removed 3 bases from V and 5 bases from J, with 15 bases in between. This sequence was found in a woman aged 45-65 years with acute or convalescent COVID-19. The sample comprised peripheral blood. The chain employs TRBV24-1 and TRBJ2-5, with a tentative D call TRBD2 (5 bases). The CDR3 here is CATSDGVRRVETQYF. The CDR3 coding sequence is TGTGCCACCAGTGATGGAGTCAGGCGGGTTGAGACCCAGTACTTC.